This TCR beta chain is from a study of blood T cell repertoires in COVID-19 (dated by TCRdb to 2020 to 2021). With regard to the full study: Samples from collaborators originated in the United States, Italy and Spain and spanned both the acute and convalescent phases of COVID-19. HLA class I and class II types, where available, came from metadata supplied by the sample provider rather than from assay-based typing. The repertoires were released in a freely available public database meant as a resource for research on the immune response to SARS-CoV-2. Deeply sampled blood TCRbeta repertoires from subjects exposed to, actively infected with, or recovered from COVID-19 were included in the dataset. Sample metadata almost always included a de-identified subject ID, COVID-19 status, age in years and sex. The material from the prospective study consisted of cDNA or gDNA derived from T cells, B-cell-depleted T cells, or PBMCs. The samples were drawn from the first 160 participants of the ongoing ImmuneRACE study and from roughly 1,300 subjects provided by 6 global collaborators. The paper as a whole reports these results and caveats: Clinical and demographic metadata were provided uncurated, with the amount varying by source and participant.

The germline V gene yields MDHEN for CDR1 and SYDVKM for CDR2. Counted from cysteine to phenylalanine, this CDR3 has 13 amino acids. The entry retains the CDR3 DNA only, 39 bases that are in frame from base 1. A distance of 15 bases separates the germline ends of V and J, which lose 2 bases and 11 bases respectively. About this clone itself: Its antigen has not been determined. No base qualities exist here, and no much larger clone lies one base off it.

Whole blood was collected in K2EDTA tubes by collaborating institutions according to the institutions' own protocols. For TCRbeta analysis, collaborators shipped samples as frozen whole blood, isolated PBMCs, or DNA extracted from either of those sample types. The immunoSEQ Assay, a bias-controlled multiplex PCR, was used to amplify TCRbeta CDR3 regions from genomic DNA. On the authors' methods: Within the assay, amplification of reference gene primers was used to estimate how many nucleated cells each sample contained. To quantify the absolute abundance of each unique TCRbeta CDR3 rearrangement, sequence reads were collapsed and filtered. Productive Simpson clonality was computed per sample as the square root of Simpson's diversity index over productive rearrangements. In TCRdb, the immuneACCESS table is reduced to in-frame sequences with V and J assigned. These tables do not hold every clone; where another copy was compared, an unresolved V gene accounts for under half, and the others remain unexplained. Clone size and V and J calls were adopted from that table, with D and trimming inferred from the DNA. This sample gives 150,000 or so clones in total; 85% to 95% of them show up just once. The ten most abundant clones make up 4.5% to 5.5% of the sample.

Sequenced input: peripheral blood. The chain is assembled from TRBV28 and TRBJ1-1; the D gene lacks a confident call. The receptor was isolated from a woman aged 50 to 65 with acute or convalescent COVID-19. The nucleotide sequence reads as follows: TGTGCCAGCAGTTTACCGACTCTAGGAGGGGCTTTCTTT. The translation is CASSLPTLGGAFF.